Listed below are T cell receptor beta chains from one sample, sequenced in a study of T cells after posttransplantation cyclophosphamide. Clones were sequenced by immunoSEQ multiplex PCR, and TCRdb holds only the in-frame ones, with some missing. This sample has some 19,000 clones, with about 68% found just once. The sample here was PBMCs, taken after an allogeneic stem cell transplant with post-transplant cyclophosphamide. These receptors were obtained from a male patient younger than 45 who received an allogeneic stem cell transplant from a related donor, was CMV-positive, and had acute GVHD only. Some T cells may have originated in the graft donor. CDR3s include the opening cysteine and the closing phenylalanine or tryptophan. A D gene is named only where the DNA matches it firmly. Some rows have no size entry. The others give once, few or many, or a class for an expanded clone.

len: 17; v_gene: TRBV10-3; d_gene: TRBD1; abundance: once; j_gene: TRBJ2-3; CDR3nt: TGTGCCATCAGGCGGACAGGGGGCCCGACGAGCACAGATACGCAGTATTTT; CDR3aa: CAIRRTGGPTSTDTQYF
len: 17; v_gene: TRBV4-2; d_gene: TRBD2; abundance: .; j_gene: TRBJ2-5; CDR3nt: TGTGCCAGCAGCCAAGTAGGGGCTAGCGGGGGGGCAGAGACCCAGTACTTC; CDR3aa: CASSQVGASGGAETQYF
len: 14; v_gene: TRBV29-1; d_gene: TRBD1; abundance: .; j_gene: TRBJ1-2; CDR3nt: TGCAGCGTTGTAAAGACAGGGGGAGGCTATGGCTACACCTTC; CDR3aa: CSVVKTGGGYGYTF
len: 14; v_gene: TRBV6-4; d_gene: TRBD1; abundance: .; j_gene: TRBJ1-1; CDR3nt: TGTGCCAGCTCCCCGGGACAGGCAAACACTGAAGCTTTCTTT; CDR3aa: CASSPGQANTEAFF
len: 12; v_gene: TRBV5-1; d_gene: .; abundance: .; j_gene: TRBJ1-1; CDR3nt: TGCGCCAGCAACTCCCCCACAGAAGAAGCTTTCTTT; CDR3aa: CASNSPTEEAFF
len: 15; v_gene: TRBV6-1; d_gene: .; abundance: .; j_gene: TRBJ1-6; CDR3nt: TGTGCCAGCAGTGAATTTCTACAGGTTAATTCACCCCTCCACTTT; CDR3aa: CASSEFLQVNSPLHF
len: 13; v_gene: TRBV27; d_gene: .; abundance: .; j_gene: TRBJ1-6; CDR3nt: TGTGCCAGCAGTCTAAACAGGGATTCACCCCTCCACTTT; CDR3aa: CASSLNRDSPLHF
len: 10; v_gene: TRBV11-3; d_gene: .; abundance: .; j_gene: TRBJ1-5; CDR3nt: TGTGCCAGCCCATATCAGCCCCAGCATTTT; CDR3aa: CASPYQPQHF
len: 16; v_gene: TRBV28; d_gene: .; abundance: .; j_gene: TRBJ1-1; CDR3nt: TGTGCCAGCAGACTCTCGATGGGGCGGGGGAACACTGAAGCTTTCTTT; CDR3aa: CASRLSMGRGNTEAFF
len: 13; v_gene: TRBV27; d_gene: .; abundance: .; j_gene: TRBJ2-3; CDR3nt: TGTGCCAGCAGCCGAGCAGGGCCAGATACGCAGTATTTT; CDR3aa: CASSRAGPDTQYF
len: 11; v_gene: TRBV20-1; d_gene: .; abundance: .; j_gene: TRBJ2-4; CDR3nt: TGCAGAGCTTGGGGCCAAAACATTCAGTACTTC; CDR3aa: CRAWGQNIQYF
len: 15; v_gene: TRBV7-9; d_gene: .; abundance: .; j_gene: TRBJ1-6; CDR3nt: TGTGCCAGCAGTGAAGCGCTTCCAGGGATGGTACCCCTCCACTTT; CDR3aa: CASSEALPGMVPLHF
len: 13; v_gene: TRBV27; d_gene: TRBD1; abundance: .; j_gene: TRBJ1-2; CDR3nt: TGTGCCAGCAGTCTTACAGGGGTTGGTGGCTACACCTTC; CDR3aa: CASSLTGVGGYTF
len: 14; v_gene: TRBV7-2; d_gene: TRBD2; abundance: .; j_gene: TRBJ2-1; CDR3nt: TGTGCCAGCAGCTCGGGACTAGCGTACAATGAGCAGTTCTTC; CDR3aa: CASSSGLAYNEQFF
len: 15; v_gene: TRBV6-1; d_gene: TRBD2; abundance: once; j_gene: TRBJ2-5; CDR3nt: TGTGCCAGCAGTGAACTAGCGGGGGGGCAAGAGACCCAGTACTTC; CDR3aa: CASSELAGGQETQYF
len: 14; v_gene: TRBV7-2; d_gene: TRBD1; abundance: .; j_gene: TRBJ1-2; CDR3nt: TGTGCCAGCAGTCCCTCGACAGGGGGCTATGGCTACACCTTC; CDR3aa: CASSPSTGGYGYTF